One sample yielded the 17 T cell receptor beta chains listed below, sequenced in a study of blood T cell repertoires in COVID-19. Only in-frame clones appear in the TCRdb table, and some are missing; sequencing was by immunoSEQ multiplex PCR. The sample carries about 82,000 clones, about 80% recorded once. Input material: peripheral blood. The receptors originated from a woman in her thirties or forties with active or convalescent COVID-19.

V usage is TRBV5-4 and J usage is TRBJ1-1; a possible D gene is TRBD1 (5 bases). This CDR3 spans 15 amino acids. The V gene lost 2 bases and the J gene lost 4 bases, with 15 bases spanning the gap. Germline V CDR1 and CDR2: SGHNT, YYREEE (reference sequence). The CDR3 nucleotides are TGTGCCAGCAGCTTTGGCGGGGGATGGACCACTGAAGCTTTCTTT. Residues: CASSFGGGWTTEAFF.

The V gene is TRBV20-1, the J gene TRBJ2-1; 10 nucleotides match TRBD2. Unmatched junction bases numbered 8, after V lost 3 bases and J lost 3 bases. CDR3 length: 16 residues. Germline V gene sequence: CDR1 DFQATT, CDR2 SNEGSKA (reference sequence). This chain's CDR3 is CSASDWRTSGYNEQFF. In DNA, the CDR3 is TGCAGTGCTAGTGATTGGAGGACTAGCGGCTACAATGAGCAGTTCTTC.

This sequence joins TRBV6-2 or TRBV6-3 and TRBJ1-2; the D gene is possibly TRBD1 (5 bases). Looked up from germline, CDR1 is MNHEY and CDR2 is SVGEGT. This CDR3 has 11 residues. V lost 0 bases to trimming and J lost 13 bases, with 9 bases between them. The CDR3 DNA reads as TGTGCCAGCAGTTACTCGCGGGGGAGCACCTTC. Its protein product is CASSYSRGSTF.

The J gene is TRBJ1-4, the V gene TRBV9; 7 bases are a match to TRBD1. The CDR3 has 17 residues. With V trimmed by 1 base and J by 7 bases, 13 bases remained unmatched. Germline assignment: CDR1 SGDLS and CDR2 YYNGEE. The CDR3 DNA sequence: TGTGCCAGCAGCGTACGGCCAGGGGGGCGATGGGGTGAAAAACTGTTTTTT. This sequence encodes CASSVRPGGRWGEKLFF.

The V call is TRBV29-1, the J call TRBJ1-2; possible D gene TRBD1, 5 bases. CDR1 and CDR2 (germline): SQVTM, ANQGSEA. Trimming removed 6 bases at V and 8 bases at J, with 16 bases between. The CDR3 extends over 12 amino acids. The CDR3 DNA reads TGCAGCGTGGGGGGACCCGGCAGCGGCTACACCTTC. Translation gives CSVGGPGSGYTF. Full variable domain (remainder filled in from reference TRBV29-1 and TRBJ1-2): SAVISQKPSRDICQRGTSLTIQCQVDSQVTMMFWYRQQPGQSLTLIATANQGSEATYESGFVIDKFPISRPNLTFSTLTVSNMSPEDSSIYLCSVGGPGSGYTFGSGTRLTVV.

The sample holds a few counts of this clone. The chain recombines TRBV5-6 with TRBJ2-1; weak D call: TRBD2 (6 bases). CDR3 length: 12 residues. The germline V and J ends were trimmed by 0 bases and 12 bases, with 10 bases remaining between them. Germline V lookup: CDR1 SGHDT, CDR2 YYEEEE. The DNA of the CDR3 is TGTGCCAGCAGCTTGGCAGCGGGTCGGCAGTTCTTC. Amino acids: CASSLAAGRQFF.

The chain has TRBV4-3 and TRBJ2-7; 12 bases line up with TRBD1. The germline CDR1 and CDR2 sequences are LGHNA and YSLEER. With 4 bases clipped from V and 3 bases from J, the junction kept 4 bases outside the gene matches. The CDR3 extends over 15 amino acids. CDR3 bases: TGCGCCAGCAGCCGGGGGACAGGGGGCCGCTACGAGCAGTACTTC. The encoded protein is CASSRGTGGRYEQYF.

This chain uses TRBV18 with TRBJ1-4; the D is unclear. The germline gives CDR1 KGHSH, CDR2 LQKENI. V was shortened by 3 bases and J by 8 bases, with 16 bases between the two germline ends. The CDR3 runs 15 residues. The CDR3 sequence: CASSPVSAFEEKLFF. The CDR3 DNA follows: TGTGCCAGCTCACCGGTCAGCGCTTTCGAGGAAAAACTGTTTTTT.

V and J are TRBV5-4 and TRBJ2-3; TRBD2 agrees at 7 bases. Germline V gene data show CDR1 as SGHNT and CDR2 as YYREEE (reference sequence). With 4 bases clipped from V and 0 bases from J, the junction kept 8 bases outside the gene matches. There are 16 residues in the CDR3. CDR3 region: CASSLWLAASTDTQYF. CDR3 coding DNA: TGTGCCAGCAGCCTGTGGCTAGCGGCTAGCACAGATACGCAGTATTTT.

V is TRBV10-3 and J is TRBJ2-3; TRBD2 matches 9 bases. With V trimmed by 6 bases and J by 2 bases, 6 bases remained unmatched. The CDR3 extends over 15 amino acids. CDR1 is ENHRY and CDR2 is SYGVKD in the germline V gene. The CDR3 DNA reads TGTGCCATCAGCGGCGGGGGGGCCCCCACAGATACGCAGTATTTT. Protein: CAISGGGAPTDTQYF.

As for this clone: One junction end does not reproduce the germline sequence, and a read error may be involved. This chain links TRBV4-3 with TRBJ1-2; possible D gene TRBD1, 6 bases. Per germline, CDR1 LGHNA and CDR2 YSLEER. The CDR3 spans 15 residues. The CDR3 is CASSQYLAGGYGHTF. As DNA, the CDR3 is TGCGCCAGCAGCCAATACCTCGCTGGGGGCTATGGCCACACCTTC.

This clone was seen a handful of times. V is TRBV24-1 and J is TRBJ1-2; the match to TRBD1 covers 7 bases. This CDR3 spans 13 amino acids. The junction had 1 base not matched to a gene; V was cut back by 2 bases and J by 5 bases. Germline lookup yields CDR1 KGHDR and CDR2 SFDVKD. The chain's CDR3 is CATSDSQGYGYTF. DNA for the CDR3: TGTGCCACCAGTGATTCACAGGGGTATGGCTACACCTTC.

V gene TRBV4-1 combines with J gene TRBJ2-6; D is possibly TRBD1 (5 bases). Germline CDR1 MGHRA, CDR2 YSYEKL. The CDR3 totals 20 residues. V lost 0 bases and J 1 base, leaving 19 bases between the germline ends. CDR3: CASSQDPSTADFSGANVLTF. In DNA form, the CDR3 reads TGCGCCAGCAGCCAAGACCCATCGACAGCTGATTTTTCTGGGGCCAACGTCCTGACTTTC.

J is TRBJ1-1 and V is TRBV4-2; maybe TRBD1 (6 bases). This CDR3 is built from 16 residues. V was shortened by 0 bases and J by 1 base, with 12 bases between the two germline ends. Germline V CDR1 and CDR2: LGHNA, YNFKEQ. CDR3 DNA: TGTGCCAGCAGCCAAGAGACAGGAACACCGAACACTGAAGCTTTCTTT. Protein sequence: CASSQETGTPNTEAFF.

The rearrangement uses TRBV28 and TRBJ1-2; 10 bases line up with TRBD1. Germline assignment: CDR1 MDHEN and CDR2 SYDVKM. This CDR3 comprises 15 residues. V shed 4 bases, J shed 7 bases, and the junction held 9 bases outside the gene matches. The CDR3 DNA is TGTGCCAGCAGTTCTACACGGGACAGGGGAGTTGGCTACACCTTC. Its protein product is CASSSTRDRGVGYTF.

The chain links TRBV7-2 to TRBJ2-3, with 8 bases fitting TRBD2. The CDR3 is 16 amino acids. V shed 1 base, J shed 6 bases, and the junction held 9 bases outside the gene matches. The germline V gene encodes CDR1 SGHTA and CDR2 FQGNSA. As DNA, the CDR3 is TGTGCCAGCAGCTTAGAGGTAGCGGGGACTGAGGATACGCAGTATTTT. Its translation is CASSLEVAGTEDTQYF.

This clone was detected once. The CDR3 sequence is CASSPHPTRRVPVHEQFF. Here the CDR3 DNA reads TGTGCCAGCAGCCCGCACCCAACACGGAGGGTTCCGGTCCATGAGCAGTTCTTC. V usage is TRBV11-3 and J usage is TRBJ2-1, with D perhaps TRBD2 (6 bases). Germline-derived CDR1 and CDR2 are SGHNT and YENEEA. The length of the CDR3 is 18 residues. V was trimmed by 5 bases and J by 8 bases, leaving 28 bases between them.